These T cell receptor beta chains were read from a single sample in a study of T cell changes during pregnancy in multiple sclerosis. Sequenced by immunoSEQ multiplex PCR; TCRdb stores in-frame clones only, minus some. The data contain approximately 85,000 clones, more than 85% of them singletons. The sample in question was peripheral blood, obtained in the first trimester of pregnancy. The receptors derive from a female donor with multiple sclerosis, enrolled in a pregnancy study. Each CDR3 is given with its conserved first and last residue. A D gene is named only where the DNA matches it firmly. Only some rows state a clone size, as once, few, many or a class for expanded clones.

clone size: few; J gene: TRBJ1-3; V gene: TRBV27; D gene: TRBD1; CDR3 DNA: TGTGCCAGCAAGAGGGACAGGTTTTCTGGAAACACCATATATTTT; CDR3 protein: CASKRDRFSGNTIYF
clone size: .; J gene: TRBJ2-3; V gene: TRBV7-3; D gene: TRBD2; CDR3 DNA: TGTGCCAGCAGGCCTCTTCGTCCGGGACTAGCGGAAAATTACGATACGCAGTATTTT; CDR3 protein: CASRPLRPGLAENYDTQYF
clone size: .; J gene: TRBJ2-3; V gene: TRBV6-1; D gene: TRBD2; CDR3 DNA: TGTGCCGTACGACTAGCGGCAAGCACAGATACGCAGTATTTT; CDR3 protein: CAVRLAASTDTQYF
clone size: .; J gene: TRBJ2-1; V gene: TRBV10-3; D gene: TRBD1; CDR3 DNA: TGTGCCGTCCAGAACCGGGACAGGGAGTACAATGAGCAGTTCTTC; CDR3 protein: CAVQNRDREYNEQFF
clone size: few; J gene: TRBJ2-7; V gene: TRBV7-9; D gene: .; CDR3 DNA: TGTGCCAGCAGCTTGCTTGGCGGGAGAGGGGACAACGAGCAGTACTTC; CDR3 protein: CASSLLGGRGDNEQYF
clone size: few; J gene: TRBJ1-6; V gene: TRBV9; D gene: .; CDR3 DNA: TGTGCCAGCAGCGTAGACAGGGTAGATAATTCACCCCTCCACTTT; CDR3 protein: CASSVDRVDNSPLHF
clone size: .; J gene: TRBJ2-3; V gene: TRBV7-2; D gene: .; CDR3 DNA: TGTGCCAGCAGCTTAGCTGGCACGGCGGGGTCTCAGTATTTT; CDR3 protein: CASSLAGTAGSQYF
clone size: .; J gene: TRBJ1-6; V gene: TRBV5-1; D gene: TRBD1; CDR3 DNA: TGCGCCAGCACCCAGGGACAGCCTAATTCACCCCTCCACTTT; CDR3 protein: CASTQGQPNSPLHF
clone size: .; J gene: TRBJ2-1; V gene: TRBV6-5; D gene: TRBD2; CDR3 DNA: TGTGCCAGCAGCCTACGGGGGGGCGAGCAGTTCTTC; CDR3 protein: CASSLRGGEQFF
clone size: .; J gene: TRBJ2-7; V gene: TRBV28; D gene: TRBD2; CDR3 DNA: TGTGCCACCATGACTAGCGGGAGTTCTTTTTACGAGCAGTACTTC; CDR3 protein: CATMTSGSSFYEQYF
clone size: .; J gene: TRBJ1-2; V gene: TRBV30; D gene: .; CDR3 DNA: TGTGCCTGGAGTGTAAGCACTGACTATGGCTACACCTTC; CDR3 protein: CAWSVSTDYGYTF
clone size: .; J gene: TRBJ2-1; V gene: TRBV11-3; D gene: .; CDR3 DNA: TGTGCCAGCAGCCCCGCCACGGACGGGGTTGAGCAGTTCTTC; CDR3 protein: CASSPATDGVEQFF
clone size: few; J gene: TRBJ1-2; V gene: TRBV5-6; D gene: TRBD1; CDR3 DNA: TGTGCCAGCAGCATAATGACAGGGAACTATGGCTACACCTTC; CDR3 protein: CASSIMTGNYGYTF
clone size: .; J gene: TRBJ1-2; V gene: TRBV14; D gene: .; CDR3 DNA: TGTGCCAGCAGCCCGACCGCAGGGGCTGGCTACACCTTC; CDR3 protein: CASSPTAGAGYTF
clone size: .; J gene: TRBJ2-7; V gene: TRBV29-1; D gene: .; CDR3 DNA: TGCAGCGTTAATCGGGGTCTGGAGCAGTACTTC; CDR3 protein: CSVNRGLEQYF
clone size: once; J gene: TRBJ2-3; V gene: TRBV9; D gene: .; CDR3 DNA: TGTGCCAGCAGCGAGGGTTGGGGGGGGACAACCACAGATACGCAGTATTTT; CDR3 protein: CASSEGWGGTTTDTQYF
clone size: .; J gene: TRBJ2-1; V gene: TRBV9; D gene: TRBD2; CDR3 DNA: TGTGCCAGCAGCTTAGAGGGGAAGCGGGGTTACAATGAGCAGTTCTTC; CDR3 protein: CASSLEGKRGYNEQFF
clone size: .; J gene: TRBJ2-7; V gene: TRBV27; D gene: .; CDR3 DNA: TGTGCCAGCAGGGCAGGGGCCAACTCCTACGAGCAGTACTTC; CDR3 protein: CASRAGANSYEQYF
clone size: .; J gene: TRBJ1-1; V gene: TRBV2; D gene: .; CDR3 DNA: TGTGCCAGCAGTGAATTAGTGGGATTAGGGGTAGGCACTGAAGCTTTCTTT; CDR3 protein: CASSELVGLGVGTEAFF
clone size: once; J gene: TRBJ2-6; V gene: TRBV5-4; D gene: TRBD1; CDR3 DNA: TGTGCCAGCAGCGACGGACAGGAGAGCTCTGGGGCCAACGTCCTGACTTTC; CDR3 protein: CASSDGQESSGANVLTF
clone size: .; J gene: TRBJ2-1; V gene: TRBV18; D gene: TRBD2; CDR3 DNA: TGTGCCAGCTCACCAACGTTAGCGGGAGTCTATGAGCAGTTCTTC; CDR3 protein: CASSPTLAGVYEQFF
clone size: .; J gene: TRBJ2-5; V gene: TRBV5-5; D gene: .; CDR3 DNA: TGTGCCAGCAGCCCACGGGGGGAGACCCAGTACTTC; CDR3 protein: CASSPRGETQYF
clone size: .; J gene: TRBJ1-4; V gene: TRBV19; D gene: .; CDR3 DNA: TGTGCCAGTAAAAAGACAGAGTTCGCAACTAATGAAAAACTGTTTTTT; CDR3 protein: CASKKTEFATNEKLFF
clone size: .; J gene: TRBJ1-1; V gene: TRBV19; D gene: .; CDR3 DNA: TGTGCCAGTAGTATTGAGGAGGGCAACATGAACACTGAAGCTTTCTTT; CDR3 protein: CASSIEEGNMNTEAFF
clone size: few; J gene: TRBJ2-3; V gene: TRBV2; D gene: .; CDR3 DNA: TGTGCCAGCAGTGAGCGGAGCACAGATACGCAGTATTTT; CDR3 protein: CASSERSTDTQYF
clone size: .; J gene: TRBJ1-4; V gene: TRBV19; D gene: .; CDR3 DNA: TGTGCCAGTAGTATAGGCGGAGCTCGTGAAAAACTGTTTTTT; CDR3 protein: CASSIGGAREKLFF
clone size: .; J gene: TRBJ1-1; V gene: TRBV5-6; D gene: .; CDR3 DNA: TGTGCCAGCAGCTTGGTGGGTCAGGGGAGCACTGAAGCTTTCTTT; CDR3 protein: CASSLVGQGSTEAFF
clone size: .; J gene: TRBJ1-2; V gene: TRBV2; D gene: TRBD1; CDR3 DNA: TGTGCCAGCAAGGGACAGGGATTCGGCTACACCTTC; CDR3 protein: CASKGQGFGYTF
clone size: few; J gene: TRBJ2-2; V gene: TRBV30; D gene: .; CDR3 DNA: TGTGCCTGGAGTGCAGGGATCACCGGGGAGCTGTTTTTT; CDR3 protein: CAWSAGITGELFF
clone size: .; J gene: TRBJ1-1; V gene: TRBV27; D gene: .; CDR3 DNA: TGTGCCAGCAGAGACACAGGGCTTGAAGCTTTCTTT; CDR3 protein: CASRDTGLEAFF
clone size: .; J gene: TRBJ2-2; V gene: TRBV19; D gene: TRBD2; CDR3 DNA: TGTGCCAGTAGTATAGGACTAGCGGGGGGAAACACCGGGGAGCTGTTTTTT; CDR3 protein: CASSIGLAGGNTGELFF
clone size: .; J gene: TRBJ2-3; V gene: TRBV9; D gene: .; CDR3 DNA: TGTGCCAGCAGCACGGACAGCAGGAGCGCAGATACGCAGTATTTT; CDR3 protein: CASSTDSRSADTQYF
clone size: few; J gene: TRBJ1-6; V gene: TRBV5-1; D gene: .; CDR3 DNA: TGCGCCAGCAGCCAAGAGTTTAATTCACCCCTCCACTTT; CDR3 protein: CASSQEFNSPLHF
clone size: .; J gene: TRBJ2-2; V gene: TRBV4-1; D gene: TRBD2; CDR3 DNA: TGCGCCAGCAGCCATGGACTAGCGGGAGCTTATAAGGAGCTGTTTTTT; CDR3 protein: CASSHGLAGAYKELFF
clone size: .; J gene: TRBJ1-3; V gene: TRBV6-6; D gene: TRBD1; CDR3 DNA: TGTGCCAGCAGTTACGGTGGCAGGGGGAACACCATATATTTT; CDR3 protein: CASSYGGRGNTIYF
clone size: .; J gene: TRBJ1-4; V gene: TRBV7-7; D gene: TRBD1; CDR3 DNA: TGTGCTAGCAGCTCACCCGACAGGGTAAGGGAAAAACTGTTTTTT; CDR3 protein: CASSSPDRVREKLFF
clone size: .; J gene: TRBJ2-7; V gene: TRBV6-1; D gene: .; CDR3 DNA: TGTGCCAGCAGTGAAGGAGGGTTCTCCTACGAGCAGTACTTC; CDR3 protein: CASSEGGFSYEQYF
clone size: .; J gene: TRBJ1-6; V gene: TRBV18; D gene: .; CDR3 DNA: TGTGCCAGCTCACCGAGGGGAGGCGCAAGGGATAATTCACCCCTCCACTTT; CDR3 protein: CASSPRGGARDNSPLHF
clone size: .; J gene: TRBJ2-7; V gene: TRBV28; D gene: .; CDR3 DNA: TGTGCCAGCAGTTTCTCCCAGGGCATACAGTACGAGCAGTACTTC; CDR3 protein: CASSFSQGIQYEQYF
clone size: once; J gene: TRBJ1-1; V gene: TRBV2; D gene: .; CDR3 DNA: TGTGCCAGCAAAACCCCGGGGAACACTGAAGCTTTCTTT; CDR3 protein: CASKTPGNTEAFF
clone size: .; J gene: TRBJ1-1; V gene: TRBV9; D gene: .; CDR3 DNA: TGTGCCAGCAGCCCCCATAGGGGAAGGACAAAAAACACTGAAGCTTTCTTT; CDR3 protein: CASSPHRGRTKNTEAFF
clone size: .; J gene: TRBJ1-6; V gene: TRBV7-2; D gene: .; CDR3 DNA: TGTGCCAGCAGCTTAAGTCCAGGGGCCGGATCACCCCTCCACTTT; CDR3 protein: CASSLSPGAGSPLHF
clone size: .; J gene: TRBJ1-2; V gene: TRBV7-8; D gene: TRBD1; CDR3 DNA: TGTGCCAGCAGCTTGGGACAGGGCCTTAACTATGGCTACACCTTC; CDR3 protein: CASSLGQGLNYGYTF
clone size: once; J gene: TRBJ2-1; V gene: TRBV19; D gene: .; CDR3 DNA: TGTGCCAGTAGTACCGGGACTCTAAATGAGCAGTTCTTC; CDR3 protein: CASSTGTLNEQFF
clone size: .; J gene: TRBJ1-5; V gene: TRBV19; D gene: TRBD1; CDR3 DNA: TGTGCCAGTACTGACAGGGGGCAAGCAGGTCAGCCCCAGCATTTT; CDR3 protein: CASTDRGQAGQPQHF
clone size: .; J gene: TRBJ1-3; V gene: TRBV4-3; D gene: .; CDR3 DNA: TGCGCCAGCAGCCAAGATCCTCTCAGGGGAGGAAACACCATATATTTT; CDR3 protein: CASSQDPLRGGNTIYF
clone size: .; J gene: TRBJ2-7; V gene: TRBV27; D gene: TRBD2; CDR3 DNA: TGTGCCAGCAGCCCCCCGGGACTACCCTCCTACGAGCAGTACTTC; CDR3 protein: CASSPPGLPSYEQYF
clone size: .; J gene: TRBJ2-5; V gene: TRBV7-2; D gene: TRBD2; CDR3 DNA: TGTGCCAGCAGCTTTAATCGGGGGGAGCAGTACTTC; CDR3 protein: CASSFNRGEQYF
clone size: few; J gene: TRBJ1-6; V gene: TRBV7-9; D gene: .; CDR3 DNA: TGTGCCAGCAGCTTTGGGGGGGGTCAGGTTTCACCCCTCCACTTT; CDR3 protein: CASSFGGGQVSPLHF
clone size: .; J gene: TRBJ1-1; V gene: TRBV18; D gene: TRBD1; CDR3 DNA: TGTGCCAGCTCACCCCCAAAGGGGGCGAACACTGAAGCTTTCTTT; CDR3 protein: CASSPPKGANTEAFF
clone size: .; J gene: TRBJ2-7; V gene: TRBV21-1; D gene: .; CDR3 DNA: TGTGCCAGCAACAGGGGGACAGGGATTCTAGTCGAGCAGTACTTC; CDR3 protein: CASNRGTGILVEQYF
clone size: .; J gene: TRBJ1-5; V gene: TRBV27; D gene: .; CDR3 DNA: TGTGCCAGCAGTTTATTAGCGGGGGCTAATCAGCCCCAGCATTTT; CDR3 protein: CASSLLAGANQPQHF
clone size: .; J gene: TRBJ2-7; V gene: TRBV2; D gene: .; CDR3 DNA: TGTGCCAGTGGGGAACGGGACAACTACTACGAGCAGTACTTC; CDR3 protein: CASGERDNYYEQYF